This T cell receptor beta chain was sequenced in a study of cytomegalovirus exposure and HLA in healthy donors. With respect to this clone: As yet, its antigen is unknown.

Study-wide results and limits: DRB1 had the most TCR associations and HLA-C the fewest, a later analysis found, with rates varying by HLA locus. A later analysis reportedly identified an Asian-associated ancestry cluster as carrying fewer N-insertions than the 666-donor mean. High sensitivity and specificity were reportedly achieved when the classifier diagnosed cytomegalovirus status.

Healthy donors of bone marrow made up the group. Germline CDR1 is SGDLS and CDR2 is YYNGEE. This CDR3 is built from 14 residues. Trimming pared 0 bases from V and 4 bases from J, leaving 10 bases between. Use of 60 Vbeta and 13 Jbeta primers characterized the PCR. Clones were read by immunoSEQ multiplex PCR, and TCRdb kept only the in-frame ones, dropping some. The table shows some 98,000 clones, with over 65% occurring only once. This sequence joins TRBV9 and TRBJ2-5; no clear D. The sequence derives from a human donor in good health. The sample consisted of PBMCs. CDR3 nucleotides: TGTGCCAGCAGCGTAGGAAGTAGTTCAGAGACCCAGTACTTC. This gives the protein CASSVGSSSETQYF.